Following are 22 T cell receptor beta chains from one sample sequenced in a study of tissue T cells after allogeneic stem cell transplantation. Using immunoSEQ multiplex PCR, the repertoire was profiled, and TCRdb retains in-frame clones only, with some absent. The table has several hundred clones, about 66% seen once. The sequenced sample consisted of gut tissue. Source of these receptors: a female BALB/c mouse in good health. This line is of MHC haplotype H2-d.

This clone appeared a single time. These gene names are mouse names. The sequenced fragment ends 1 residue before the CDR3 boundary, so the rest is inferred from the germline J gene. The chain uses TRBV13-2 and TRBJ2-2, with D unclear. The germline V gene has CDR1 NNHNN and CDR2 SYGAGS (reference sequence). Trimming took off 1 base at V and 0 bases at J, with 4 bases between the two ends. The CDR3 spans 14 residues. CDR3 amino acids: CASGDFSNTGQLYF. Incomplete CDR3 DNA: TGTGCCAGCGGTGATTTTTCAAACACCGGGCAGCTCTAC.

Points on this clone: The listed genes are named as in mouse. CDR3 DNA, as far as it was read: TGTGCCAGCAGCTTAGCGGGGACTGGGGGGGCGCATGGCACCCAGTAC. Translation: CASSLAGTGGAHGTQY. In full, the CDR3 is CASSLAGTGGAHGTQYF. This chain links TRBV3 with TRBJ2-5; 14 bases map to TRBD2. The CDR3 end falls 1 residue outside the read, so it is completed with the germline J gene. This CDR3 comprises 17 residues. The germline CDR1 and CDR2 sequences are SNHLY and FYNGKV (reference sequence). Unmatched junction bases numbered 7, after V lost 0 bases and J lost 8 bases.

Note on this clone: Mouse germline and gene names are used. With the read ending 1 residue before the CDR3 end, the germline J gene is used to fill in that end. This chain connects TRBV16 to TRBJ2-3; D is uncertain. The CDR3 has 14 residues. Germline loops: CDR1 SGHSA, CDR2 FRNQAP. Trimming shortened V by 1 base and J by 0 bases, and 5 bases separated the two germline ends. The covered CDR3 bases are TGTGCAAGCAGCTTAGGACCCAGTGCAGAAACGCTGTAT. It is translated as CASSLGPSAETLY. The complete CDR3 reads CASSLGPSAETLYF.

Points on this clone: Gene names and germline match the mouse. The read terminates 1 residue ahead of where the CDR3 ends, so the germline J gene completes it. The V call is TRBV5, the J call TRBJ2-4; 11 bases are a match to TRBD2. The V gene's germline CDR1 is LGHNA and CDR2 YNLKQL (reference sequence). Losses at the gene ends were 4 bases for V and 6 bases for J; bases not matched to a gene: 9. The CDR3 totals 16 residues. Partial CDR3 DNA: TGTGCCAGCAGCCCAGGACTGGGGGGAAGAGGGAACACCTTGTAC. This gives the protein CASSPGLGGRGNTLY. The whole CDR3 reads CASSPGLGGRGNTLYF.

In regard to this clone: The germline and genes are mouse ones. The missing CDR3 end, 1 residue past where the read stops, is filled in from the germline J gene. The V call is TRBV13-2, the J call TRBJ2-2; 13 positions match TRBD2. This CDR3 comprises 16 residues. V was pared by 5 bases and J by 4 bases, with 5 bases of the junction left unmatched. The V gene's germline CDR1 is NNHNN and CDR2 SYGAGS (reference sequence). The sequenced part of the CDR3 DNA is TGTGCCAGCGGGGACTGGGGGGGCGCTAGCACCGGGCAGCTCTAC. Protein sequence: CASGDWGGASTGQLY. The full CDR3 protein reads CASGDWGGASTGQLYF.

Regarding this clone: The genes and germline here are from mouse. The observed sequence ends 1 residue before the CDR3 terminus, with the missing tail filled in from the germline J gene. J is TRBJ2-3 and V is TRBV19; 8 nucleotides align to TRBD2. CDR1 and CDR2 from the germline V gene are FNHDT and SITEND (reference sequence). With V trimmed by 0 bases and J by 1 base, 1 base remained unmatched. The CDR3 runs to 15 residues. The DNA read from the CDR3 is TGTGCCAGCAGTATAGTCTGGGGGGGTGCAGAAACGCTGTAT. Protein: CASSIVWGGAETLY. Given in full, the CDR3 is CASSIVWGGAETLYF.

This clone came up a few times. Genes and germline come from the mouse. CDR3 sequence reads: CASSPDSSGNTLYF. The DNA read from the CDR3 is TGTGCCAGCAGCCCGGACAGTTCTGGAAATACGCTCTAT. The genes are TRBV4 and TRBJ1-3; TRBD1 is a possible D gene (6 bases). The read ends 1 residue shy of where the CDR3 ends; the end is completed using the germline J gene. With 5 bases removed from V and 0 bases from J, the gap between germline ends came to 8 bases. CDR1 is LGHDT, CDR2 YNNKQL, per germline (reference sequence). The CDR3 contains 14 residues.

A word on this clone: Mouse names are used for the genes. The missing CDR3 end, 1 residue past where the read stops, is filled in from the germline J gene. The V call is TRBV19, the J call TRBJ2-7; possible D gene TRBD1, 5 bases. V lost 1 base, J lost 0 bases, and 11 bases lay in between. Germline lookup yields CDR1 FNHDT and CDR2 SITEND (reference sequence). The CDR3 runs 15 residues. The part of the CDR3 DNA that was read is TGTGCCAGCAGTATAAAGACAGCGAGCTCCTATGAACAGTAC. Its translation is CASSIKTASSYEQY. The complete CDR3 protein is CASSIKTASSYEQYF.

To note about this clone: The genes and germline here are from mouse. The CDR3 extends 1 residue past the end of the read, so its final part is completed from the germline J gene. The rearrangement links TRBV20 to TRBJ2-3, with TRBD2 as a possible D gene (6 bases). The CDR3 consists of 13 residues. Germline CDR1 GFQATS, CDR2 STVNSAI. Trimming cost V 1 base and J 4 bases, with 9 bases left between them. The sequenced part of the CDR3 DNA is TGTGGTGCTAGGGGGGGGACTACAGAAACGCTGTAT. Translation: CGARGGTTETLY. The CDR3, in full, reads CGARGGTTETLYF.

In regard to this clone: The germline and genes are mouse ones. The CDR3 end lies 1 residue beyond the end of the read and is filled in from the germline J gene. This rearrangement joins TRBV19 to TRBJ1-5, with 9 bases identical to TRBD1. CDR3 length: 12 amino acids. The V segment lost 7 bases and the J segment 6 bases; nucleotides outside the gene matches: 2. Germline V gives CDR1 FNHDT, CDR2 SITEND (reference sequence). The CDR3 loop is CASGDRVQAPLF. The CDR3 bases that were read are TGTGCCAGCGGGGACAGGGTCCAGGCTCCGCTT.

Comments on this clone: All gene names here are mouse names. Read sequence stops 1 residue before the CDR3 end, and the germline J gene provides the missing end. The V and J genes are TRBV13-2 and TRBJ2-2, with 11 bases aligning to TRBD1. This CDR3 spans 17 amino acids. Per germline, CDR1 NNHNN and CDR2 SYGAGS (reference sequence). The ends lost 3 bases at V and 4 bases at J; junction bases unmatched: 8. The CDR3 reads CASGGKGTGGATGQLYF. CDR3 bases read: TGTGCCAGCGGTGGCAAAGGGACAGGGGGGGCCACCGGGCAGCTCTAC.

Concerning this clone itself: Germline and genes here are mouse. The read gets to within 1 residue of the CDR3 end, and the germline J gene fills in the rest. The rearrangement links TRBV13-2 to TRBJ2-7; D could derive from TRBD1 or TRBD2 (6 bases each). Trimming removed 2 bases at V and 7 bases at J, with 10 bases between. This CDR3 has 12 residues. CDR1 is NNHNN, CDR2 SYGAGS, per germline (reference sequence). The CDR3 bases that were read are TGTGCCAGCGGTGAAGGGGGGAGGGAACAGTAC. This gives the protein CASGEGGREQY. The full CDR3 sequence reads CASGEGGREQYF.

About this clone: Gene and germline names: mouse. The read gets to within 1 residue of the CDR3 end, and the germline J gene fills in the rest. V usage is TRBV13-2 and J usage is TRBJ1-3; D is undetermined. CDR1 is NNHNN, CDR2 SYGAGS, per germline (reference sequence). CDR3 size: 15 residues. Trimming pared 0 bases from V and 0 bases from J, leaving 7 bases between. The part of the CDR3 DNA that was read is TGTGCCAGCGGTGATGCGCCAAATTCTGGAAATACGCTCTAT. Its protein product is CASGDAPNSGNTLY. The entire CDR3 protein is CASGDAPNSGNTLYF.

On this clone itself: The genes are named according to mouse. The read terminates 1 residue before the CDR3 end, so the remaining end is supplied by the germline J gene. V usage is TRBV13-1 and J usage is TRBJ2-5; TRBD1 aligns across 8 bases. This CDR3 has 14 amino acids. Germline loops: CDR1 NSHNY, CDR2 SYGAGN. The V and J ends lost 3 bases and 1 base, in that order; junction bases with no gene match: 1. The part of the CDR3 DNA that was read is TGTGCCAGCAGTGGGGGACAGGACCAAGACACCCAGTAC. Its translation: CASSGGQDQDTQY. Given in full, the CDR3 is CASSGGQDQDTQYF.

Comment on this clone: Mouse names are used for the genes. The missing CDR3 end, 1 residue past where the read stops, is filled in from the germline J gene. V usage is TRBV13-2 and J usage is TRBJ1-1; TRBD1 matches at 8 bases. V shed 5 bases and J 2 bases; nucleotides not matched to a gene: 5. The CDR3 runs to 14 residues. CDR1 and CDR2 from the germline V gene are NNHNN and SYGAGS (reference sequence). The covered CDR3 bases are TGTGCCAGCGGCGACAGGGGTGACAACACAGAAGTCTTC. This codes for CASGDRGDNTEVF. The complete CDR3 protein is CASGDRGDNTEVFF.

About this clone: Each gene name is a mouse one. The read ends 1 residue early relative to the CDR3; the germline J gene fills the gap. This chain links TRBV1 with TRBJ2-1, with D possibly TRBD2 on 5 matching bases. Trimming took off 1 base at V and 4 bases at J, with 5 bases between the two ends. This CDR3 contains 13 residues. CDR1 is NSQYPW, CDR2 LRSPGD, per germline (reference sequence). The sequenced part of the CDR3 DNA is TGCACCTGCAGTGCAGTGGGGTATGCTGAGCAGTTC. Encoded protein: CTCSAVGYAEQF. The whole CDR3 is CTCSAVGYAEQFF.

This clone was counted only a few times. Gene names denote mouse genes. The read is 1 residue too short to cover the CDR3 end, so that end is filled in from the germline J gene. The chain uses TRBV1 and TRBJ2-3, with 8 bases identical to TRBD2. CDR1 and CDR2 from the germline V gene are NSQYPW and LRSPGD (reference sequence). V gave up 3 bases and J gave up 2 bases; unmatched junction bases: 4. The CDR3 sequence is 15 residues long. The CDR3 sequence is CTCSAGGGTAETLYF. The part of the CDR3 DNA that was read is TGCACCTGCAGTGCTGGGGGGGGCACTGCAGAAACGCTGTAT. Full variable domain (remainder filled in from reference TRBV1 and TRBJ2-3): VTLLEQNPRWRLVPRGQAVNLRCILKNSQYPWMSWYQQDLQKQLQWLFTLRSPGDKEVKSLPGADYLATRVTDTELRLQVANMSQGRTLYCTCSAGGGTAETLYFGSGTRLTVL.

To note about this clone: Mouse names are used for the genes. Coverage ceases 1 residue before the CDR3 finishes, and the germline J gene fills in the end. The rearrangement links TRBV3 to TRBJ2-4; 8 bases map to TRBD2. This CDR3 has 14 residues. The V segment lost 5 bases and the J segment 1 base; nucleotides outside the gene matches: 2. Germline CDR1 and CDR2: SNHLY and FYNGKV (reference sequence). CDR3 DNA, as far as it was read: TGTGCCAGCAGCCCGACTGGGGGTCAAAACACCTTGTAC. Translating gives CASSPTGGQNTLY. The CDR3 in its entirety is CASSPTGGQNTLYF.

Turning to this clone: Gene labels here are mouse ones. The read halts 1 residue ahead of the CDR3 end, with the missing end drawn from the germline J gene. The V gene is TRBV5, the J gene TRBJ2-5; the D is unclear. The CDR3 covers 13 residues. The germline gives CDR1 LGHNA, CDR2 YNLKQL (reference sequence). The V end lost 4 bases, the J end lost 2 bases, and 7 bases lay between the germline ends. Partial CDR3 DNA: TGTGCCAGCAGCCGGGCCCTCCAAGACACCCAGTAC. As protein: CASSRALQDTQY. The whole CDR3 is CASSRALQDTQYF.

For this clone: Mouse gene names and germline throughout. The CDR3 goes on 1 residue after the read ends, and that part is filled in from the germline J gene. The chain combines TRBV29 with TRBJ2-7; weak D call: TRBD1 (6 bases). The CDR3 is 13 amino acids. The germline V and J ends were trimmed by 3 bases and 6 bases, with 12 bases remaining between them. Germline V gene data show CDR1 as MSHET and CDR2 as SYDVDS. Partial CDR3 DNA: TGTGCTAGCAGTTTCAGGGGCGCTGGTGAACAGTAC. It yields the protein CASSFRGAGEQY. The CDR3 reads in full as CASSFRGAGEQYF. Supplemented by reference TRBV29 and TRBJ2-7, the full variable domain reads DMKVTQMPRYLIKRMGENVLLECGQDMSHETMYWYRQDPGLGLQLIYISYDVDSNSEGDIPKGYRVSRKKREHFSLILDSAKTNQTSVYFCASSFRGAGEQYFGPGTRLTVL.

Details on this clone: The listed genes are named as in mouse. The read terminates 1 residue before the CDR3 end, so the remaining end is supplied by the germline J gene. This chain connects TRBV19 to TRBJ2-5; 9 bases are shared with TRBD2. This CDR3 has 13 amino acids. The ends lost 2 bases at V and 6 bases at J; junction bases unmatched: 1. Germline V gene lookup returns CDR1 FNHDT and CDR2 SITEND (reference sequence). CDR3 sequence reads: CASSMGTGDTQYF. The CDR3 DNA, read in part, is TGTGCCAGCAGTATGGGGACTGGGGACACCCAGTAC.

Remarks on this clone: Here the gene names and germline are mouse. CDR3: CASSQKSSYNSPLYF. CDR3 bases read: TGTGCCAGCAGCCAAAAATCTTCCTATAATTCGCCCCTCTAC. This sequence joins TRBV4 and TRBJ1-6; D gene uncertain. The read falls 1 residue short of the CDR3 end, and the missing part is taken from the germline J gene. TRBJ1-6 is filed as an ORF, its function uncertain. From germline, CDR1 is LGHDT and CDR2 YNNKQL (reference sequence). The CDR3 contains 15 residues. V lost 5 bases and J lost 0, with 8 bases in between.